Listed below are T cell receptor beta chains from one sample, sequenced in a study of graft-versus-host responses after intestinal transplantation. The method was immunoSEQ multiplex PCR; TCRdb's version includes in-frame clones alone and lacks a portion of them. The sample contains about 39,000 clones, more than 90% of which appear only once. Their cognate antigens are unknown. The sample consisted of unstimulated CD8+ T cells sorted from spleen or lymph node cells, taken before transplant. The receptors here all came from a human donor who was the organ donor for an intestinal transplant. Both conserved end residues are part of each CDR3. The D gene is left open where the match is weak. A row's size may be missing; if present it is once, few, many or a size class.

TRBJ2-1	TRBV21-1	once	.	CASSNRTSGGAPEENEQFF	TGTGCCAGCAGCAACCGGACTAGCGGGGGGGCCCCCGAGGAGAATGAGCAGTTCTTC
TRBJ2-2	TRBV6-5	few	.	CASSYRRLNTGELFF	TGTGCCAGCAGTTACCGACGGTTGAACACCGGGGAGCTGTTTTTT
TRBJ2-3	TRBV7-2	.	.	CASSRRAEPTDTQYF	TGTGCCAGCAGCCGTAGGGCGGAACCCACAGATACGCAGTATTTT
TRBJ2-1	TRBV9	.	.	CASSKRGAYNEQFF	TGTGCCAGCAGTAAAAGGGGGGCCTACAATGAGCAGTTCTTC
TRBJ2-7	TRBV6-6	once	.	CASSYSVGGTYEQYF	TGTGCCAGCAGTTACTCCGTTGGCGGGACCTACGAGCAGTACTTC
TRBJ2-7	TRBV5-8	.	TRBD2	CASSLGTSSSGEQYF	TGTGCCAGCAGCTTGGGGACTAGCAGCTCGGGGGAGCAGTACTTC
TRBJ1-1	TRBV7-9	.	.	CASSLGGSTEAFF	TGTGCCAGCAGCTTAGGGGGGAGTACTGAAGCTTTCTTT
TRBJ2-1	TRBV5-5	.	.	CASSLEGNEQFF	TGTGCCAGCAGCTTGGAGGGGAATGAGCAGTTCTTC
TRBJ1-2	TRBV6-4	.	.	CASSDPSRTDTLLGDYGYTF	TGTGCCAGCAGTGACCCGAGTCGGACAGATACCCTTTTGGGGGACTATGGCTACACCTTC
TRBJ2-7	TRBV2	.	.	CASSEAGYASYEQYF	TGTGCCAGCAGTGAAGCGGGATATGCCTCCTACGAGCAGTACTTC
TRBJ2-2	TRBV13	.	.	CASSLAGADTGELFF	TGTGCCAGCAGCTTAGCAGGAGCGGACACCGGGGAGCTGTTTTTT
TRBJ1-2	TRBV6-1	.	TRBD1	CASSFSGGNYGYTF	TGTGCCAGCAGTTTCTCAGGGGGCAACTATGGCTACACCTTC
TRBJ2-7	TRBV4-3	once	TRBD1	CASSHWTGGYEQYF	TGCGCCAGCAGCCATTGGACAGGGGGCTACGAGCAGTACTTC
TRBJ1-5	TRBV28	.	.	CASSLFLDQPQHF	TGTGCCAGCAGTTTATTTCTTGATCAGCCCCAGCATTTT
TRBJ1-2	TRBV6-5	.	.	CASSYSLTGPNGYTF	TGTGCCAGCAGTTACAGCCTGACGGGGCCTAATGGCTACACCTTC
TRBJ1-2	TRBV28	.	.	CASSFSRDFREGYTF	TGTGCCAGCAGTTTTTCGAGGGATTTTAGAGAGGGCTACACCTTC
TRBJ1-2	TRBV11-2	.	TRBD1	CASSLGQGDYGYTF	TGTGCCAGCAGCTTGGGACAGGGAGACTATGGCTACACCTTC
TRBJ2-7	TRBV19	.	.	CASSPNNYRSYEQYF	TGTGCCAGTAGTCCAAATAACTACCGATCCTACGAGCAGTACTTC
TRBJ2-3	TRBV4-2	.	.	CASSPGEPDTQYF	TGTGCCAGCAGCCCTGGTGAGCCGGATACGCAGTATTTT
TRBJ2-7	TRBV5-5	once	TRBD1	CASSSQDRDPYEQYF	TGTGCCAGCAGCTCCCAGGACAGGGATCCCTACGAGCAGTACTTC
TRBJ2-1	TRBV7-6	.	TRBD2	CASSLASRLAGGPNGFF	TGTGCCAGCAGCTTAGCGTCCCGACTAGCGGGGGGGCCCAATGGGTTCTTC
TRBJ2-5	TRBV9	.	TRBD1	CASSVGYGTGIGETQYF	TGTGCCAGCAGCGTAGGTTATGGGACAGGGATAGGGGAGACCCAGTACTTC
TRBJ2-5	TRBV6-1	.	.	CASSESGQWETQYF	TGTGCCAGCAGTGAAAGTGGACAGTGGGAGACCCAGTACTTC
TRBJ1-2	TRBV27	.	.	CASHPGPYLGGYGYTF	TGTGCCAGCCACCCGGGACCCTACCTCGGCGGTTATGGCTACACCTTC
TRBJ1-2	TRBV9	.	TRBD1	CASTQGQVIDGYTF	TGTGCCAGCACCCAAGGACAGGTAATCGATGGCTACACCTTC
TRBJ2-2	TRBV2	.	TRBD2	CASSGSRTSGGRENTGELFF	TGTGCCAGCAGTGGTTCACGGACTAGCGGGGGGCGGGAGAACACCGGGGAGCTGTTTTTT
TRBJ1-1	TRBV9	.	.	CASSEDRITEAFF	TGTGCCAGCAGCGAGGACAGAATCACTGAAGCTTTCTTT
TRBJ2-3	TRBV4-2	.	.	CASSQEIGGVTDTQYF	TGTGCCAGCAGCCAAGAAATTGGCGGAGTCACAGATACGCAGTATTTT
TRBJ1-1	TRBV6-5	.	.	CASSANPAAGTEAFF	TGTGCCAGCAGTGCTAACCCGGCCGCGGGCACTGAAGCTTTCTTT
TRBJ2-6	TRBV2	.	.	CASSEIAGANVLTF	TGTGCCAGCAGTGAGATTGCTGGGGCCAACGTCCTGACTTTC
TRBJ2-1	TRBV4-3	.	.	CASSHRTGSSYNEQFF	TGCGCCAGCAGCCATCGAACAGGGAGCTCCTACAATGAGCAGTTCTTC
TRBJ1-2	TRBV7-9	.	.	CASSLGGVGYTF	TGTGCCAGCAGCTTAGGGGGAGTTGGCTACACCTTC
TRBJ2-7	TRBV29-1	.	.	CSVELGVDIRGEQYF	TGCAGCGTTGAACTGGGGGTAGACATAAGAGGCGAGCAGTACTTC
TRBJ2-5	TRBV10-3	.	TRBD1	CAISEYRGQEETQYF	TGTGCCATCAGTGAGTACAGGGGCCAGGAAGAGACCCAGTACTTC
TRBJ1-2	TRBV4-1	.	.	CASSQDSWGYGYTF	TGCGCCAGCAGCCAAGACTCCTGGGGATATGGCTACACCTTC
TRBJ2-1	TRBV4-3	.	.	CASSQDRGYEQFF	TGCGCCAGCAGCCAAGATAGGGGTTACGAGCAGTTCTTC
TRBJ2-7	TRBV7-2	few	.	CASSFTPIEQYF	TGTGCCAGCAGCTTCACTCCTATCGAGCAGTACTTC
TRBJ1-2	TRBV29-1	.	TRBD1	CSVDDPGQGYYGYTF	TGCAGCGTTGACGACCCGGGACAGGGATACTATGGCTACACCTTC
TRBJ1-1	TRBV4-1	.	.	CASSQVFTGGTEAFF	TGCGCCAGCAGCCAAGTGTTTACGGGGGGCACTGAAGCTTTCTTT
TRBJ2-7	TRBV19	few	.	CASSWDGLNYEQYF	TGTGCCAGTAGTTGGGACGGACTCAACTACGAGCAGTACTTC
TRBJ1-2	TRBV7-9	.	.	CASSLGGNGYTF	TGTGCCAGCAGCTTAGGAGGAAACGGCTACACCTTC
TRBJ1-1	TRBV5-1	.	TRBD1	CASSLPTGDGEAFF	TGCGCCAGCAGCTTGCCCACAGGGGACGGAGAAGCTTTCTTT
TRBJ2-2	TRBV4-3	.	.	CASSQEPWDSGVTGELFF	TGCGCCAGCAGCCAAGAGCCCTGGGACAGCGGGGTCACCGGGGAGCTGTTTTTT
TRBJ1-2	TRBV19	.	.	CASSTGYGYTF	TGTGCCAGTAGTACAGGGTATGGCTACACCTTC
TRBJ1-2	TRBV30	.	.	CAWTTGTPYGYTF	TGTGCCTGGACAACCGGGACCCCCTATGGCTACACCTTC
TRBJ2-3	TRBV5-1	few	.	CASSWNDRTYTDTQYF	TGCGCCAGCAGCTGGAATGACAGGACCTACACAGATACGCAGTATTTT
TRBJ2-7	TRBV6-4	.	.	CASSDGYEQYF	TGTGCCAGCAGTGACGGCTACGAGCAGTACTTC
TRBJ2-1	TRBV11-2	.	.	CASSLVPNEQFF	TGTGCCAGCAGCTTAGTTCCCAATGAGCAGTTCTTC
TRBJ2-3	TRBV30	.	TRBD1	CAWNRGPTDTQYF	TGTGCCTGGAACAGGGGGCCCACAGATACGCAGTATTTT
TRBJ2-3	TRBV9	.	.	CASSVEPQQDEDTDTQYF	TGTGCCAGCAGCGTAGAACCACAACAGGATGAGGACACAGATACGCAGTATTTT
TRBJ1-6	TRBV4-1	.	.	CASSQLGGNSPLHF	TGCGCCAGCAGCCAATTAGGTGGAAATTCACCCCTCCACTTT
TRBJ1-1	TRBV7-6	.	TRBD1	CASSLAPPTGDTEAFF	TGTGCCAGCAGCTTAGCGCCACCGACAGGGGACACTGAAGCTTTCTTT
TRBJ1-2	TRBV7-9	.	.	CASSLAGSYGYTF	TGTGCCAGCAGCTTAGCGGGTAGCTATGGCTACACCTTC
TRBJ2-3	TRBV4-3	.	.	CASSQDKEAYRSSTDTQYF	TGCGCCAGCAGCCAAGATAAGGAGGCGTATAGGAGTAGCACAGATACGCAGTATTTT
TRBJ2-1	TRBV27	.	.	CASSPEWNSYNEQFF	TGTGCCAGCAGTCCCGAATGGAACTCCTACAATGAGCAGTTCTTC
TRBJ1-1	TRBV4-3	.	.	CASSQATKGGVAFF	TGCGCCAGCAGCCAAGCGACCAAGGGGGGAGTAGCTTTCTTT
TRBJ2-3	TRBV4-3	.	TRBD2	CASSQELAGVTDTQYF	TGCGCCAGCAGCCAGGAACTAGCGGGGGTCACAGATACGCAGTATTTT
TRBJ1-2	TRBV27	once	.	CASSSDGANYGYTF	TGTGCCAGCAGTTCGGACGGAGCTAACTATGGCTACACCTTC
TRBJ1-2	TRBV9	.	TRBD1	CASSAEPQGADYGYTF	TGTGCCAGCAGCGCAGAACCACAGGGGGCGGACTATGGCTACACCTTC
TRBJ2-1	TRBV10-3	.	.	CAIRVGSSYNEQFF	TGTGCCATCAGGGTCGGCAGCTCCTACAATGAGCAGTTCTTC